This T cell receptor beta chain is drawn from a study of T cell repertoires in cytomegalovirus infection. For the study at large: Public signatures in TCR beta pointed to CMV infection and matching HLA type.

MiXCR was run by TCRdb on the reads, yielding one entry per CDR3 protein. The sample has around 630,000 distinct CDR3 sequences; roughly 24% are singletons. Ten or more counts support this clonotype. The germline V gene encodes CDR1 SGHVS and CDR2 FQNEAQ. This CDR3 region has 14 residues. V shed 6 bases and J shed 7 bases, with 16 bases lying between them. V and J are TRBV7-8 and TRBJ2-1; D call uncertain. Sequenced input: CD8+ T cells from PBMCs. The clonotype originates from a human donor in good health (CMV status not recorded). Some clones in this sample may be carry-over from other donors' samples. The CDR3 loop is CASRPRAPSNEQFF. DNA of the CDR3: TGTGCCAGCAGGCCACGGGCCCCTTCTAATGAGCAGTTCTTC.